This T cell receptor (beta chain) was sequenced during a study of T cells in Graves' hyperthyroidism and ophthalmopathy. Study at large: Peripheral blood specimens were obtained at initial diagnosis, prior to any treatment.

Authors of the study amplified TCR beta CDR3 regions from RNA transcripts. Primed by the HTBI set, a first-round RT-PCR was run on the TCR CDR3. TCRdb re-called the multiplex PCR reads through MiXCR, storing one row per CDR3 protein. The table includes 650,000 to 750,000 distinct CDR3 sequences, 11% to 15% detected once. The CDR3 has 18 residues. CDR1 SGHTA and CDR2 FQGNSA come from the germline V gene. V lost 7 bases, J lost 8 bases, and 18 bases stayed unmatched. General study results and limits: A 13 V-J model separated ophthalmopathy from stable hyperthyroidism.

Aged 18 to 65, the patients had hyperthyroidism that was newly diagnosed and had lasted under 2 months. Uncontrolled infection, other autoimmune disease, pregnancy or lactation excluded patients. This clonotype was seen a handful of times. Antigen unknown. The source material was blood. The chain uses TRBV7-2 and TRBJ2-1; 12 bases agree with TRBD2. The sequence derives from a woman between 18 and 30 years old with Graves' hyperthyroidism. In DNA form, the CDR3 reads TGTGCCAGCACCAACAGACTAGCGGGAGAGTGGACCCGGGATGAGCAGTTCTTC. Encoded protein: CASTNRLAGEWTRDEQFF.